A single sample gave rise to the 15 T cell receptor beta chains below, sequenced in a study of shared clonotypes between healthy human individuals. Sequenced by immunoSEQ multiplex PCR; TCRdb stores in-frame clones only, minus some. The sample yields 1.4 million to 1.5 million clones, about 96% seen once. Sequencing was carried out using naive CD4+ T cells sorted from blood. The subset is: CD45RA+ positively selected. The origin of the receptors is a man aged 25 to 40 in good health.

V and J are TRBV27 and TRBJ2-3; no reliable D call. The CDR3 has 14 residues. V lost 4 bases and J 0 bases, leaving 8 bases between the germline ends. Germline V gene lookup returns CDR1 MNHEY and CDR2 SMNVEV (reference sequence). Written as DNA, the CDR3 is TGTGCCAGCAGTTCCCCCCTTAGCACAGATACGCAGTATTTT. Protein product: CASSSPLSTDTQYF.

The gene calls are TRBV10-3 and TRBJ2-1, with 7 bases that match TRBD2. Looked up from germline, CDR1 is ENHRY and CDR2 is SYGVKD. The length of the CDR3 is 14 residues. Trimming cost V 8 bases and J 7 bases; bases outside gene matches: 11. The CDR3, as DNA: TGTGCCATCGAGTCTAGCGGCAAGCCGAATGAGCAGTTCTTC. Amino acid sequence: CAIESSGKPNEQFF.

The chain carries TRBV7-2 and TRBJ2-2; D remains unclear. This CDR3 has 14 residues. Germline CDR1 and CDR2: SGHTA and FQGNSA. V was pared by 5 bases and J by 2 bases, with 9 bases between. Here the CDR3 reads CASSPVRNTGELFF. The CDR3, as DNA: TGTGCCAGCAGCCCCGTCCGAAACACCGGGGAGCTGTTTTTT. Together with reference TRBV7-2 and TRBJ2-2, the CDR3 gives the full variable domain: GAGVSQSPSNKVTEKGKDVELRCDPISGHTALYWYRQSLGQGLEFLIYFQGNSAPDKSGLPSDRFSAERTGGSVSTLTIQRTQQEDSAVYLCASSPVRNTGELFFGEGSRLTVL.

The rearrangement joins TRBV2 to TRBJ1-1, with TRBD1 matching 9 bases. The germline V gene has CDR1 SNHLY and CDR2 FYNNEI. The trim removed 10 bases at V and 8 bases at J, leaving 5 bases unmatched. The CDR3 consists of 11 residues. CDR3 sequence (DNA): TGTGCCACTATGGACAGGGGAGAAGCTTTCTTT. This gives the protein CATMDRGEAFF.

The chain employs TRBV11-3 and TRBJ2-7, with 8 bases aligning to TRBD1. The CDR3 extends over 14 amino acids. With 2 bases clipped from V and 6 bases from J, the junction kept 6 bases outside the gene matches. CDR1 SGHNT and CDR2 YENEEA come from the germline V gene. The CDR3 DNA follows: TGTGCCAGCAGCTTAAGGGAGACAGGGGCCGAGCAGTACTTC. Translated, it gives CASSLRETGAEQYF. The whole variable domain, filled in from reference TRBV11-3 and TRBJ2-7, reads EAGVVQSPRYKIIEKKQPVAFWCNPISGHNTLYWYLQNLGQGPELLIRYENEEAVDDSQLPKDRFSAERLKGVDSTLKIQPAELGDSAVYLCASSLRETGAEQYFGPGTRLTVT.

The rearrangement links TRBV4-1 to TRBJ2-1; 13 nucleotides agree with TRBD2. Per the germline V gene, CDR1 is MGHRA and CDR2 is YSYEKL. The CDR3 has 16 amino acids. With 3 bases clipped from V and 6 bases from J, the junction kept 5 bases outside the gene matches. The CDR3 is CASSHGLAGVSNEQFF. The CDR3 DNA is TGCGCCAGCAGCCACGGACTAGCGGGAGTCTCCAATGAGCAGTTCTTC.

The chain has TRBV11-1 and TRBJ2-7; D perhaps matches TRBD1 (6 bases). The CDR3 is 12 residues long. V was shortened by 5 bases and J by 6 bases, with 11 bases between the two germline ends. Germline V gene lookup returns CDR1 SGHAT and CDR2 FQDESV (reference sequence). Here the CDR3 DNA reads TGTGCCAGCAGCGAAAACAGGGCCGAGCAGTACTTC. Its protein product is CASSENRAEQYF.

This rearrangement joins TRBV9 to TRBJ2-1; 7 nucleotides align to TRBD2. Trimming removed 0 bases from V and 7 bases from J; junction bases left unmatched: 7. This CDR3 is 15 amino acids long. CDR1 and CDR2 (germline): SGDLS, YYNGEE. The DNA for the CDR3 is TGTGCCAGCAGCGTAGGAGGGACTATTGGTAATGAGCAGTTCTTC. Residues: CASSVGGTIGNEQFF.

The CDR3 region has the DNA TGTGCCAGCTCACCATTGGAGGTCTACGGGAGGGCCCCCACCGGGGAGCTGTTTTTT. It encodes CASSPLEVYGRAPTGELFF. V usage is TRBV18 and J usage is TRBJ2-2; 8 nucleotides match TRBD2. Germline values: CDR1 KGHSH, CDR2 LQKENI. This CDR3 has 19 residues. Trimming cost V 2 bases and J 4 bases; bases outside gene matches: 15.

On this clone: The sample carries other DNA sequences with the same CDR3. The chain employs TRBV28 and TRBJ1-5; D might be TRBD1 (5 bases). The length of the CDR3 is 12 residues. The germline V gene has CDR1 MDHEN and CDR2 SYDVKM. The germline V and J ends were trimmed by 11 bases and 0 bases, with 8 bases remaining between them. In nucleotides, the CDR3 is TGTGCCTCGGGGGATAGCAATCAGCCCCAGCATTTT. It codes for CASGDSNQPQHF.

The V gene is TRBV5-4, the J gene TRBJ2-5; perhaps TRBD1 as D (6 bases). Trimming shortened V by 6 bases and J by 0 bases, and 6 bases separated the two germline ends. The CDR3 loop spans 12 amino acids. Germline values: CDR1 SGHNT, CDR2 YYREEE (reference sequence). The CDR3 region has the DNA TGTGCCAGCAACAGGGACCAAGAGACCCAGTACTTC. This codes for CASNRDQETQYF.

The chain joins TRBV6-1 to TRBJ1-2; 7 positions match TRBD1. Trimming removed 7 bases from V and 5 bases from J; junction bases left unmatched: 7. Germline CDR1 and CDR2: MNHNS and SASEGT. The CDR3 extends over 13 amino acids. The CDR3 region is CASTRGQSYGYTF. In DNA, the CDR3 is TGTGCCAGCACCCGGGGACAGTCTTATGGCTACACCTTC.

This sequence joins TRBV27 and TRBJ1-4, with 9 nucleotides matching TRBD1. This CDR3 is 17 amino acids long. Trimming cost V 7 bases and J 7 bases; bases outside gene matches: 16. Germline lookup yields CDR1 MNHEY and CDR2 SMNVEV (reference sequence). CDR3 bases: TGTGCCAGCATCGCCCCGGGACAGGGTCGCTGGGGTGAAAAACTGTTTTTT. Its translation: CASIAPGQGRWGEKLFF.

A word on this clone: Within the sample, other DNA sequences also encode this same CDR3. The rearrangement joins TRBV7-8 to TRBJ2-7; tentatively, D is TRBD2 (6 bases). CDR3 length: 14 amino acids. With 1 base removed from V and 2 bases from J, the gap between germline ends came to 9 bases. Germline V lookup: CDR1 SGHVS, CDR2 FQNEAQ. CDR3 coding DNA: TGTGCCAGCAGCTTAGGGGACTCGGCCTACGAGCAGTACTTC. Its translation: CASSLGDSAYEQYF.

This clone was seen a single time. The rearrangement uses TRBV28 and TRBJ1-2, with D hard to call. The CDR3 spans 12 residues. Germline assignment: CDR1 MDHEN and CDR2 SYDVKM. Trimming removed 6 bases from V and 4 bases from J, with 9 bases in between. CDR3 protein: CASSTSPYGYTF. The CDR3 DNA reads TGTGCCAGCAGCACTTCCCCCTATGGCTACACCTTC.